Following are 32 T cell receptor beta chains from one sample sequenced in a study of blood T cell repertoires in COVID-19. The data were produced by immunoSEQ multiplex PCR, yet TCRdb's version contains in-frame clones alone and is incomplete. The sample consists of 95,000 to 100,000 clones, more than 75% of them appearing once. Sequenced: peripheral blood. These receptors were obtained from a woman aged 25 to 39 with acute or convalescent COVID-19.

There are a few counts of this clone. The chain couples TRBV7-3 to TRBJ1-1; D not resolved. The CDR3 is made up of 15 amino acids. Germline CDR1 is SGHTA and CDR2 is FQGTGA. V was clipped by 2 bases and J by 0 bases, with 10 bases between them. CDR3 nucleotides: TGTGCCAGCAGCTTATACACATCGATGAACACTGAAGCTTTCTTT. Translated, it gives CASSLYTSMNTEAFF.

V gene TRBV15 combines with J gene TRBJ2-7, with D possibly matching TRBD1 (5 bases). Germline CDR1 and CDR2: LNHNV and YYDKDF (reference sequence). The CDR3 is 13 residues long. Between the trimmed V and J ends, which lost 3 bases and 4 bases, there was a span of 10 bases. The DNA for the CDR3 is TGTGCCACCAGCAGTTCTAAGGGGTACGAGCAGTACTTC. Amino acid sequence: CATSSSKGYEQYF.

The V gene is TRBV13, the J gene TRBJ2-7, with 7 bases aligning to TRBD1. This CDR3 region has 14 residues. Germline assignment: CDR1 PRHDT and CDR2 FYEKMQ (reference sequence). Trimming removed 5 bases from V and 1 base from J; junction bases left unmatched: 5. The CDR3 bases are TGTGCCAGCAGCGAGGCAGGGGGATCCTACGAGCAGTACTTC. Translation: CASSEAGGSYEQYF. The variable domain in full, completed from reference TRBV13 and TRBJ2-7, reads AAGVIQSPRHLIKEKRETATLKCYPIPRHDTVYWYQQGPGQDPQFLISFYEKMQSDKGSIPDRFSAQQFSDYHSELNMSSLELGDSALYFCASSEAGGSYEQYFGPGTRLTVT.

The chain is built from TRBV6-6 and TRBJ1-6, with 9 bases lining up with TRBD1. J was trimmed by 7 bases and V by 4 bases; bases with no gene match: 5. CDR1 and CDR2 from the germline V gene are MNHNY and SVGAGI (reference sequence). The CDR3 is 15 amino acids. CDR3 bases: TGTGCCAGCAGTTCCTCGGGACAGGGAAATTCACCCCTCCACTTT. It yields the protein CASSSSGQGNSPLHF.

V usage is TRBV27 and J usage is TRBJ2-7, with D perhaps matching TRBD1 (7 bases). There are 14 residues in the CDR3. Germline CDR1 is MNHEY and CDR2 is SMNVEV (reference sequence). V lost 3 bases to trimming and J lost 5 bases, with 14 bases between them. CDR3 nucleotides: TGTGCCAGCAGTTTGACGACAGGGAGGAACGAGCAGTACTTC. Residues: CASSLTTGRNEQYF.

This clone occurred a few times. The V gene is TRBV19, the J gene TRBJ2-7; no clear D. Trimming cost V 8 bases and J 7 bases, with 15 bases left between them. CDR3 length: 12 residues. Germline CDR1 is LNHDA and CDR2 is SQIVND (reference sequence). The DNA of the CDR3 is TGTGCCAGTCCAAAGTGGGCGTATGAGCAGTACTTC. It specifies CASPKWAYEQYF.

The rearrangement links TRBV28 to TRBJ1-5, with TRBD1 as a possible D gene (5 bases). CDR1 MDHEN and CDR2 SYDVKM come from the germline V gene. This CDR3 region has 16 residues. V lost 6 bases and J 3 bases, leaving 18 bases between the germline ends. For the CDR3, the DNA is TGTGCCAGCAGACTCGTTCTGGGGCGGAACAATCAGCCCCAGCATTTT. This encodes CASRLVLGRNNQPQHF.

The rearrangement joins TRBV20-1 to TRBJ1-2; no firm D call. The CDR3 sequence is 9 residues long. The germline V gene encodes CDR1 DFQATT and CDR2 SNEGSKA (reference sequence). V was cut by 5 bases and J by 6 bases, with 4 bases left in between. The CDR3, as DNA: TGCAGTGCTGCTAATGGCTACACCTTC. Its protein is CSAANGYTF.

The chain employs TRBV2 and TRBJ1-2; 9 nucleotides line up with TRBD1. Trimming took 7 bases from V and 3 from J; bases not matched to a gene: 3. This CDR3 comprises 13 residues. Looked up from germline, CDR1 is SNHLY and CDR2 is FYNNEI. CDR3 protein: CASKDRGYYGYTF. CDR3 sequence (DNA): TGTGCCAGCAAAGACAGGGGGTACTATGGCTACACCTTC.

The rearrangement joins TRBV7-8 to TRBJ2-7; D remains ambiguous. The CDR3 runs to 15 residues. Germline loops: CDR1 SGHVS, CDR2 FQNEAQ. The V gene lost 1 base and the J gene lost 5 bases, with 15 bases spanning the gap. The CDR3 region is CASSLGQPRTNEQYF. CDR3 bases: TGTGCCAGCAGCTTAGGCCAACCTAGAACTAACGAGCAGTACTTC.

CDR3 protein: CASSVTGNEQFF. As DNA, the CDR3 is TGTGCCAGCAGCGTAACAGGGAATGAGCAGTTCTTC. The V call is TRBV9, the J call TRBJ2-1; D might be TRBD1 (6 bases). V was trimmed by 1 base and J by 7 bases, leaving 6 bases between them. The CDR3 consists of 12 residues. Germline assignment: CDR1 SGDLS and CDR2 YYNGEE.

The chain employs TRBV28 and TRBJ1-1, with D possibly TRBD1 on 5 matching bases. The CDR3 loop spans 14 amino acids. Germline values: CDR1 MDHEN, CDR2 SYDVKM. V gave up 5 bases and J gave up 4 bases, with 14 bases separating them. The CDR3 bases are TGTGCCAGCAGTCCGGGGGGATGGGGCACTGAAGCTTTCTTT. It specifies CASSPGGWGTEAFF. The variable domain in full, with the rest retrieved from reference TRBV28 and TRBJ1-1, is DVKVTQSSRYLVKRTGEKVFLECVQDMDHENMFWYRQDPGLGLRLIYFSYDVKMKEKGDIPEGYSVSREKKERFSLILESASTNQTSMYLCASSPGGWGTEAFFGQGTRLTVV.

The J gene is TRBJ2-7, the V gene TRBV6-5, with 9 bases matching TRBD1. The germline CDR1 and CDR2 sequences are MNHEY and SVGAGI. The V segment lost 2 bases and the J segment 3 bases; nucleotides outside the gene matches: 2. This CDR3 spans 14 amino acids. The CDR3 DNA reads TGTGCCAGCAGTTACCGACAGGGGGGCTACGAGCAGTACTTC. Amino acids: CASSYRQGGYEQYF.

The table lists this clone with a few counts. V and J are TRBV6-5 and TRBJ1-6; 10 bases are a match to TRBD1. The CDR3 spans 13 residues. Unmatched junction bases numbered 3, after V lost 6 bases and J lost 10 bases. Germline loops: CDR1 MNHEY, CDR2 SVGAGI. DNA for the CDR3: TGTGCCAGCAGAGTGGACAGGGGGTCACCCCTCCACTTT. Protein product: CASRVDRGSPLHF.

This chain uses TRBV25-1 with TRBJ2-7; no firm D call. This CDR3 region has 12 residues. V lost 3 bases, J lost 4 bases, and 7 bases lay in between. Looked up from germline, CDR1 is MGHDK and CDR2 is SYGVNS. The CDR3 coding sequence is TGTGCCAGCAGTGATCCACTATACGAGCAGTACTTC. This gives the protein CASSDPLYEQYF.

J is TRBJ2-7 and V is TRBV12-5; D is unresolved. CDR3 length equals 11 residues. CDR1 is LGHNT, CDR2 FRNRAP, per germline. V was shortened by 6 bases and J by 3 bases, with 6 bases between the two germline ends. DNA of the CDR3: TGTGCTAGTGGCTCCTACTACGAGCAGTACTTC. This translates into CASGSYYEQYF.

The rearrangement joins TRBV5-1 to TRBJ2-5; the D gene is possibly TRBD2 (5 bases). Germline CDR1 reads SGHRS; CDR2 reads YFSETQ. Trimming left V 2 bases short and J 4 bases short, with 12 bases between. The CDR3 contains 14 residues. The CDR3 nucleotides read TGCGCCAGCAGCTTATCTCGAGGGTTAGAGACCCAGTACTTC. Encoded protein: CASSLSRGLETQYF.

The sample holds one count of this clone. The chain links TRBV7-8 to TRBJ2-7; D gene unclear. V dropped 4 bases and J dropped 0 bases, with 10 bases sitting between them. The CDR3 consists of 14 residues. Germline V gene lookup returns CDR1 SGHVS and CDR2 FQNEAQ. The CDR3 spells CASSWLGSSYEQYF. CDR3 nucleotides: TGTGCCAGCAGCTGGCTAGGAAGCTCCTACGAGCAGTACTTC.

The CDR3: CAISPGTANTGELFF. CDR3 DNA: TGTGCCATCAGTCCCGGGACAGCGAACACCGGGGAGCTGTTTTTT. The chain links TRBV10-3 to TRBJ2-2; 7 nucleotides match TRBD1. CDR1 ENHRY and CDR2 SYGVKD come from the germline V gene. Trimming at V came to 5 bases and at J to 0 bases, leaving 3 bases not matched to a gene. This CDR3 is 15 amino acids long.

This clone was detected only once. This rearrangement joins TRBV7-9 to TRBJ2-7; 9 bases align to TRBD1. V shed 4 bases and J 9 bases; nucleotides not matched to a gene: 4. Looked up from germline, CDR1 is SEHNR and CDR2 is FQNEAQ (reference sequence). This CDR3 is built from 12 residues. The DNA of the CDR3 is TGTGCCAGCAGCTCCCGACAGGGGGGGCAGTACTTC. It translates to CASSSRQGGQYF.

V usage is TRBV11-2 and J usage is TRBJ2-1; maybe TRBD2 (6 bases). The V gene's germline CDR1 is SGHAT and CDR2 FQNNGV. Trimming removed 5 bases at V and 0 bases at J, with 14 bases between. The length of the CDR3 is 16 residues. CDR3 sequence reads: CASSPRETNSYNEQFF. The CDR3 DNA follows: TGTGCCAGCAGCCCTCGGGAGACCAACTCCTACAATGAGCAGTTCTTC.

The chain joins TRBV28 to TRBJ1-2; 7 nucleotides match TRBD1. V dropped 11 bases and J dropped 7; count of bases not matched to a gene: 10. The CDR3 has 12 residues. Germline CDR1 MDHEN, CDR2 SYDVKM. In DNA, the CDR3 is TGTGCCGCGACGACAGGGCTAGGTGGCTACACCTTC. Its translation: CAATTGLGGYTF.

The chain combines TRBV4-2 with TRBJ1-2; weak D call: TRBD1 (5 bases). CDR3 length: 14 amino acids. The V gene lost 5 bases and the J gene lost 4 bases, with 14 bases spanning the gap. Germline V gene data show CDR1 as LGHNA and CDR2 as YNFKEQ. The CDR3, as DNA: TGTGCCAGCAGCTCCCCTCCAGGGCTCTATGGCTACACCTTC. Encoded protein: CASSSPPGLYGYTF.

This clone came up a few times. J is TRBJ1-1 and V is TRBV7-9; weak D call: TRBD1 (6 bases). The CDR3 has 13 residues. With 5 bases removed from V and 3 bases from J, the gap between germline ends came to 10 bases. In germline, CDR1 is SEHNR, CDR2 FQNEAQ (reference sequence). The CDR3 nucleotides read TGTGCCAGCAGCCCTGAGGGGGACACTGAAGCTTTCTTT. Its translation: CASSPEGDTEAFF.

In this sample, this clone turned up once. The rearrangement uses TRBV2 and TRBJ1-1; 9 nucleotides agree with TRBD1. CDR3 length equals 14 residues. In germline, CDR1 is SNHLY, CDR2 FYNNEI. J gave up 5 bases and V 6 bases, and 7 bases lay outside the gene matches. The CDR3 DNA reads TGTGCCAGCAGCCAACAGGGGGCGCGGACTGAAGCTTTCTTT. Protein product: CASSQQGARTEAFF. Full variable domain (outside the CDR3, taken from reference TRBV2 and TRBJ1-1): EPEVTQTPSHQVTQMGQEVILRCVPISNHLYFYWYRQILGQKVEFLVSFYNNEISEKSEIFDDQFSVERPDGSNFTLKIRSTKLEDSAMYFCASSQQGARTEAFFGQGTRLTVV.

This rearrangement joins TRBV28 to TRBJ1-1; D gene ambiguous. Germline values: CDR1 MDHEN, CDR2 SYDVKM. The CDR3 contains 14 residues. Between the trimmed V and J ends, which lost 5 bases and 7 bases, there was a span of 17 bases. CDR3 nucleotides: TGTGCCAGCAGTACCCAGGAACAGCCCCATGAAGCTTTCTTT. Amino acid sequence: CASSTQEQPHEAFF.

V is TRBV2 and J is TRBJ2-3; D gene ambiguous. CDR1 SNHLY and CDR2 FYNNEI come from the germline V gene. CDR3 length: 13 residues. Trimming shortened V by 4 bases and J by 4 bases, and 9 bases separated the two germline ends. The CDR3 coding sequence is TGTGCCAGCAGTGGAGGTCCAGCAGATACGCAGTATTTT. It codes for CASSGGPADTQYF. Complete variable domain (other parts from reference TRBV2 and TRBJ2-3): EPEVTQTPSHQVTQMGQEVILRCVPISNHLYFYWYRQILGQKVEFLVSFYNNEISEKSEIFDDQFSVERPDGSNFTLKIRSTKLEDSAMYFCASSGGPADTQYFGPGTRLTVL.

Notes on this clone: Distinct nucleotide sequences in the sample also encode this CDR3. This chain joins TRBV7-9 and TRBJ1-2; D is perhaps TRBD1 (6 bases). Germline CDR1 and CDR2: SEHNR and FQNEAQ (reference sequence). The CDR3 covers 13 residues. The V end was cut by 1 base, the J end by 4 bases, with 7 bases between. CDR3 in DNA: TGTGCCAGCAGCTTAGGACAGGTCTATGGCTACACCTTC. As protein: CASSLGQVYGYTF.

V and J are TRBV9 and TRBJ2-2; 9 positions agree with TRBD2. Per the germline V gene, CDR1 is SGDLS and CDR2 is YYNGEE. Losses at the gene ends were 0 bases for V and 1 base for J; bases not matched to a gene: 1. The CDR3 loop spans 16 amino acids. This CDR3 reads CASSVALAGNTGELFF. The DNA for the CDR3 is TGTGCCAGCAGCGTAGCACTAGCGGGGAACACCGGGGAGCTGTTTTTT.

The chain recombines TRBV18 with TRBJ2-7; D might be TRBD1 (6 bases). The CDR3 has 14 amino acids. With 4 bases removed from V and 1 base from J, the gap between germline ends came to 11 bases. Germline values: CDR1 KGHSH, CDR2 LQKENI. CDR3 sequence reads: CASSRETGSYEQYF. The CDR3 DNA reads as TGTGCCAGCTCACGAGAGACAGGATCCTACGAGCAGTACTTC.

V gene TRBV19 combines with J gene TRBJ1-1; D might be TRBD1 (5 bases). Trimming took 0 bases from V and 5 from J, leaving 13 bases between them. The CDR3 runs 15 residues. Germline loops: CDR1 LNHDA, CDR2 SQIVND (reference sequence). The CDR3 spells CASSIEAMGGTEAFF. CDR3 nucleotide sequence: TGTGCCAGTAGTATAGAGGCCATGGGGGGAACTGAAGCTTTCTTT.

The chain has TRBV5-1 and TRBJ1-3, with a tentative D call TRBD1 (6 bases). V lost 2 bases and J 1 base, leaving 10 bases between the germline ends. There are 15 residues in the CDR3. CDR1 is SGHRS and CDR2 is YFSETQ in the germline V gene. CDR3 sequence (DNA): TGCGCCAGCAGCTTAGGACAGACTTCTGGAAACACCATATATTTT. It codes for CASSLGQTSGNTIYF.